These 32 T cell receptor beta chains were all obtained from the same sample, sequenced in a study of response to subunit inactivated influenza vaccine (dated by TCRdb to 2017 to 2018). The library was prepared using RT-PCR. TCRdb lists the instrument as Illumina HiSeq 2500. TCRdb took the public reads, trimmed them with fastp at Q25, ran MiXCR for clone calling and kept in-frame beta chains. One record per CDR3 amino acid sequence lists the most common genes and DNA. This sample gives about 480,000 distinct CDR3 sequences in total; roughly 13% of them show up just once. Of the sample, around 13% falls within the top ten clones. The time point label of this sample denotes: around 45 days after influenza vaccine administration. This specimen was PBMCs from blood, taken roughly 46 days after vaccination. The receptors derive from a man in his fifties who received an inactivated influenza vaccine. Donor details come from another sample of the same person, matched by shared clones.

The genes are TRBV20-1 and TRBJ2-5; TRBD1 matches 7 bases. Germline CDR1 is DFQATT and CDR2 is SNEGSKA (reference sequence). The length of the CDR3 is 14 residues. J gave up 0 bases and V 5 bases, and 6 bases lay outside the gene matches. The CDR3 loop is CSASTGTDQETQYF. CDR3 coding DNA: TGCAGTGCTTCCACCGGGACAGACCAAGAGACCCAGTACTTC.

This clonotype was seen only a few times. V usage is TRBV12-3 or TRBV12-4 and J usage is TRBJ2-7, with 8 bases fitting TRBD1. The CDR3 extends over 13 amino acids. V was clipped by 5 bases and J by 6 bases; unmatched bases: 6. The CDR3 region is CASSIKDRGEQYF. DNA of the CDR3: TGTGCCAGCAGTATCAAAGACAGGGGCGAGCAGTACTTC.

This clonotype occurred many times. The chain links TRBV12-3 or TRBV12-4 to TRBJ1-3; maybe TRBD1 (6 bases). The V and J ends lost 7 bases and 3 bases respectively, with 10 bases between them. The length of the CDR3 is 13 residues. The CDR3 loop is CASTQGLGNTIYF. The CDR3, as DNA: TGTGCCAGCACCCAGGGGCTTGGAAACACCATATATTTT.

The CDR3 nucleotides read TGCGCCAGCAGCCCAAGGAGCTGGGGACAGGGGAATTCACCCCTCCACTTT. Its protein is CASSPRSWGQGNSPLHF. The rearrangement joins TRBV4-3 to TRBJ1-6; 10 bases agree with TRBD1. This CDR3 is built from 17 residues. Germline CDR1 is LGHNA and CDR2 is YSLEER. With 4 bases clipped from V and 7 bases from J, the junction kept 10 bases outside the gene matches.

In its sample, this clonotype was seen a few times. This sequence joins TRBV4-2 and TRBJ2-5, with 13 bases lining up with TRBD2. Trimming took 3 bases from V and 4 from J; bases not matched to a gene: 14. The CDR3 covers 19 residues. Per the germline V gene, CDR1 is LGHNA and CDR2 is YNFKEQ. CDR3 in DNA: TGTGCCAGCAGCCATGAGACTAGCGGGGGGAACCCTATCCGAGAGACCCAGTACTTC. Translated: CASSHETSGGNPIRETQYF.

This clonotype was counted a few times. The chain has TRBV20-1 and TRBJ2-1, with no clear D. The V end was cut by 6 bases, the J end by 10 bases, with 10 bases between. The CDR3 runs 10 residues. From germline, CDR1 is DFQATT and CDR2 SNEGSKA (reference sequence). The CDR3 spells CSATRTEQFF. CDR3 in DNA: TGCAGTGCGACGAGGACCGAGCAGTTCTTC.

Only a few counts were recorded for this clonotype. The V call is TRBV2, the J call TRBJ2-5, with D unresolved. The V and J ends lost 1 base and 5 bases respectively, with 2 bases between them. CDR1 and CDR2 from the germline V gene are SNHLY and FYNNEI. The CDR3 runs 11 residues. The chain's CDR3 is CASSEDETQYF. The CDR3 region has the DNA TGTGCCAGCAGTGAAGACGAGACCCAGTACTTC. The full variable domain, completed using reference TRBV2 and TRBJ2-5, is EPEVTQTPSHQVTQMGQEVILRCVPISNHLYFYWYRQILGQKVEFLVSFYNNEISEKSEIFDDQFSVERPDGSNFTLKIRSTKLEDSAMYFCASSEDETQYFGPGTRLLVL.

The CDR3 sequence: CSVRNILYQETQYF. The CDR3 DNA is TGCAGCGTTAGGAACATTCTATACCAAGAGACCCAGTACTTC. The J gene is TRBJ2-5, the V gene TRBV29-1; D unclear. The CDR3 extends over 14 amino acids. Germline V lookup: CDR1 SQVTM, CDR2 ANQGSEA. V dropped 5 bases and J dropped 0 bases, with 13 bases sitting between them.

This clonotype was picked up many times. This chain uses TRBV6-2 or TRBV6-3 with TRBJ2-7, with a possible D match to TRBD2 (6 bases). V was pared by 6 bases and J by 1 base, with 13 bases between. This CDR3 has 14 residues. Germline-derived CDR1 and CDR2 are MNHEY and SVGEGT. The CDR3 bases are TGTGCCAGCAGCCTACGGGAGCTTTCCTACGAGCAGTACTTC. Translated, it gives CASSLRELSYEQYF.

V gene TRBV20-1 combines with J gene TRBJ2-3, with 8 bases lining up with TRBD2. Germline V CDR1 and CDR2: DFQATT, SNEGSKA (reference sequence). The CDR3 extends over 18 amino acids. The junction had 11 bases not matched to a gene; V was cut back by 0 bases and J by 0 bases. The CDR3 spells CSARDHGQRGLSTDTQYF. CDR3 bases: TGCAGTGCTAGAGATCACGGCCAGCGGGGGCTTAGCACAGATACGCAGTATTTT.

The chain couples TRBV10-3 to TRBJ2-7; perhaps TRBD2 as D (7 bases). V lost 8 bases and J 6 bases, leaving 20 bases between the germline ends. Germline V lookup: CDR1 ENHRY, CDR2 SYGVKD. The CDR3 spans 14 residues. CDR3: CAIGGFRGAGEQYF. CDR3 DNA: TGTGCCATCGGAGGCTTTCGGGGGGCGGGCGAGCAGTACTTC.

This clonotype was found a few times. The gene calls are TRBV3-1 and TRBJ2-1; D is ambiguous. The CDR3 is made up of 11 amino acids. The V end was cut by 1 base, the J end by 10 bases, with 5 bases between. Germline lookup yields CDR1 LGHDT and CDR2 YNNKEL (reference sequence). The CDR3 region has the DNA TGTGCCAGCAGCCAAGTTAGGGAGCAGTTCTTC. It yields the protein CASSQVREQFF.

V and J are TRBV7-8 and TRBJ2-3; the D gene is possibly TRBD2 (6 bases). The germline gives CDR1 SGHVS, CDR2 FQNEAQ. This CDR3 spans 12 amino acids. The V end was cut by 8 bases, the J end by 1 base, with 7 bases between. The CDR3 sequence is CASPGGTDTQYF. The CDR3 DNA follows: TGTGCCAGCCCGGGAGGCACAGATACGCAGTATTTT.

The sample holds a few counts of this clonotype. This chain uses TRBV15 with TRBJ1-1; D not resolved. Trimming shortened V by 0 bases and J by 10 bases, and 12 bases separated the two germline ends. The CDR3 runs 13 residues. Germline CDR1 is LNHNV and CDR2 is YYDKDF (reference sequence). Here the CDR3 DNA reads TGTGCCACCAGCAGAGATGTCGGGGATGGAGCTTTCTTT. It specifies CATSRDVGDGAFF.

The J gene is TRBJ2-5, the V gene TRBV7-2, with D perhaps matching TRBD2 (6 bases). This CDR3 is 14 amino acids long. Germline values: CDR1 SGHTA, CDR2 FQGNSA. V gave up 5 bases and J gave up 0 bases, with 10 bases separating them. Here the CDR3 DNA reads TGTGCCAGCAGCCGGGACTTCTACCAAGAGACCCAGTACTTC. It yields the protein CASSRDFYQETQYF.

This clonotype was detected only a few times. The V call is TRBV20-1, the J call TRBJ2-5; 14 bases are shared with TRBD2. The CDR3 length is 16 residues. The V segment lost 0 bases and the J segment 9 bases; nucleotides outside the gene matches: 9. From germline, CDR1 is DFQATT and CDR2 SNEGSKA (reference sequence). This chain's CDR3 is CSARELGLAGVRAQYF. The CDR3 region has the DNA TGCAGTGCTAGAGAGCTGGGACTAGCGGGGGTCAGAGCCCAGTACTTC.

This clonotype was seen many times. The gene calls are TRBV10-3 and TRBJ2-1; no clear D. The V end lost 6 bases, the J end lost 6 bases, and 9 bases lay between the germline ends. The germline gives CDR1 ENHRY, CDR2 SYGVKD. The CDR3 loop spans 12 amino acids. CDR3 in DNA: TGTGCCATCAGCACCCTCTCCAATGAGCAGTTCTTC. This gives the protein CAISTLSNEQFF.

The V gene is TRBV7-3, the J gene TRBJ2-3, with TRBD2 identical over 10 bases. Germline CDR1 SGHTA, CDR2 FQGTGA. The J segment lost 2 bases and the V segment lost 5 bases, leaving 4 bases of the junction unmatched. This CDR3 comprises 15 residues. This CDR3 is CASSPSGGTTDTQYF. The CDR3, as DNA: TGTGCCAGCAGCCCTAGCGGGGGAACCACAGATACGCAGTATTTT. Full variable domain (outside the CDR3, taken from reference TRBV7-3 and TRBJ2-3): GAGVSQTPSNKVTEKGKYVELRCDPISGHTALYWYRQSLGQGPEFLIYFQGTGAADDSGLPNDRFFAVRPEGSVSTLKIQRTERGDSAVYLCASSPSGGTTDTQYFGPGTRLTVL.

This clonotype was counted at least ten times. This chain uses TRBV4-3 with TRBJ2-7; D unresolved. CDR3 size: 13 residues. Germline V gene sequence: CDR1 LGHNA, CDR2 YSLEER. The V gene lost 0 bases and the J gene lost 4 bases, with 7 bases spanning the gap. For the CDR3, the DNA is TGCGCCAGCAGCCAAGAGGAACGTTACGAGCAGTACTTC. This translates into CASSQEERYEQYF.

In this sample, this clonotype turned up a few times. The V call is TRBV7-9, the J call TRBJ2-2; a weak D match, TRBD2 (6 bases). The CDR3 totals 14 residues. In germline, CDR1 is SEHNR, CDR2 FQNEAQ (reference sequence). V was cut by 5 bases and J by 4 bases, with 11 bases left in between. The CDR3 nucleotides are TGTGCCAGCAGCCCGAAACTAGCCACCGGGGAGCTGTTTTTT. Encoded protein: CASSPKLATGELFF.

The chain uses TRBV9 and TRBJ2-2; D not certain. Germline V gene sequence: CDR1 SGDLS, CDR2 YYNGEE. The CDR3 is made up of 12 amino acids. V was pared by 7 bases and J by 4 bases, with 8 bases between. This CDR3 reads CASGWVTGELFF. In DNA form, the CDR3 reads TGTGCCAGCGGTTGGGTCACCGGGGAGCTGTTTTTT.

This clonotype turned up a few times. The gene calls are TRBV20-1 and TRBJ1-6; 9 positions match TRBD1. The V segment lost 7 bases and the J segment 9 bases; nucleotides outside the gene matches: 7. This CDR3 has 13 residues. In germline, CDR1 is DFQATT, CDR2 SNEGSKA (reference sequence). CDR3 residues: CSGRDRESSPLHF. CDR3 in DNA: TGCAGTGGTCGGGACAGGGAGTCTTCACCCCTCCACTTT.

This chain uses TRBV4-1 with TRBJ2-3; tentative D call: TRBD2 (6 bases). Germline V lookup: CDR1 MGHRA, CDR2 YSYEKL. With 0 bases removed from V and 0 bases from J, the gap between germline ends came to 13 bases. CDR3 length: 17 amino acids. CDR3 residues: CASSQEGVGGSTDTQYF. CDR3 sequence (DNA): TGCGCCAGCAGCCAAGAAGGGGTGGGGGGTAGCACAGATACGCAGTATTTT.

This clonotype was seen only a few times. This chain joins TRBV6-2 or TRBV6-3 and TRBJ2-1; 12 bases fit TRBD2. The V and J ends lost 0 bases and 3 bases, in that order; junction bases with no gene match: 3. The CDR3 length is 17 residues. Germline loops: CDR1 MNHEY, CDR2 SVGEGT. The CDR3 sequence: CASSYSQGLAGYNEQFF. DNA of the CDR3: TGTGCCAGCAGTTACTCCCAGGGACTAGCGGGCTACAATGAGCAGTTCTTC.

The chain employs TRBV10-3 and TRBJ2-3; tentative D call: TRBD2 (5 bases). With 3 bases removed from V and 1 base from J, the gap between germline ends came to 23 bases. The V gene's germline CDR1 is ENHRY and CDR2 SYGVKD. The CDR3 totals 19 residues. The CDR3 DNA reads as TGTGCCATCAGTGATCCCGGCGGCGGGTTTCAAGCTGGCACAGATACGCAGTATTTT. The encoded protein is CAISDPGGGFQAGTDTQYF.

There are a few counts of this clonotype. V usage is TRBV11-1 and J usage is TRBJ2-3; 14 bases match TRBD2. Trimming took 4 bases from V and 4 from J; bases not matched to a gene: 10. Germline values: CDR1 SGHAT, CDR2 FQDESV (reference sequence). The length of the CDR3 is 18 residues. The DNA for the CDR3 is TGTGCCAGCAGCTCCTTAACGGGACTAGCGGGAGTTTCAGATACGCAGTATTTT. It is translated as CASSSLTGLAGVSDTQYF.

A few counts support this clonotype. The genes are TRBV5-1 and TRBJ2-3; D unresolved. Germline CDR1 is SGHRS and CDR2 is YFSETQ. This CDR3 spans 13 amino acids. V lost 3 bases and J 4 bases, leaving 9 bases between the germline ends. The DNA for the CDR3 is TGCGCCAGCAGCTCCCCGGACGCAGATACGCAGTATTTT. Amino acids: CASSSPDADTQYF.

V is TRBV4-2 and J is TRBJ2-5; no definite D call. The V gene lost 10 bases and the J gene lost 5 bases, with 17 bases spanning the gap. The CDR3 runs 13 residues. The V gene's germline CDR1 is LGHNA and CDR2 YNFKEQ. The CDR3 DNA reads TGTGCCATGAGCCCCGGAATGGGCGAGACCCAGTACTTC. This translates into CAMSPGMGETQYF.

This clonotype was detected a few times. The chain combines TRBV7-2 with TRBJ2-5; 10 bases match TRBD2. The CDR3 runs to 15 residues. The J segment lost 5 bases and the V segment lost 1 base, leaving 4 bases of the junction unmatched. CDR1 is SGHTA and CDR2 is FQGNSA in the germline V gene. In nucleotides, the CDR3 is TGTGCCAGCAGCTTAGGGACTAGCGGATGGGAGACCCAGTACTTC. Its translation: CASSLGTSGWETQYF.

This clonotype was picked up many times. The V call is TRBV29-1, the J call TRBJ2-1; the D is unclear. CDR3 length: 11 residues. Trimming cost V 4 bases and J 5 bases, with 6 bases left between them. Germline CDR1 and CDR2: SQVTM and ANQGSEA. As DNA, the CDR3 is TGCAGCGTTGTCCCAGACAATGAGCAGTTCTTC. Protein: CSVVPDNEQFF.

This clonotype was found a few times. The V call is TRBV10-3, the J call TRBJ2-7; 11 bases are shared with TRBD2. This CDR3 is 17 amino acids long. The trim removed 3 bases at V and 2 bases at J, leaving 9 bases unmatched. Per the germline V gene, CDR1 is ENHRY and CDR2 is SYGVKD. As DNA, the CDR3 is TGTGCCATCAGTGACCCTAGGACTAGCGGGCTCCCCTACGAGCAGTACTTC. Protein product: CAISDPRTSGLPYEQYF.

The sample holds a few counts of this clonotype. The V and J genes are TRBV12-3 or TRBV12-4 and TRBJ2-5, with 8 nucleotides matching TRBD2. The CDR3 sequence is 13 residues long. The V gene end was trimmed by 7 bases and the J gene end by 10 bases; junction bases not matched to a gene: 11. The CDR3 is CASTDWTSPHQYF. DNA of the CDR3: TGTGCCAGCACTGACTGGACTAGCCCCCACCAGTACTTC.